This T cell receptor beta chain originates from a study of blood T cells in healthy people across ages. Comment on this clonotype: Its cognate antigen is unknown.

The sample providers were healthy Caucasian people from Russia, aged about 6 to 95. The authors ran a second PCR of roughly 6 to 12 cycles using a sample-barcoded 5' primer and a J-beta primer mix. TCRdb analysed the 5' RACE reads with MiXCR anew, one entry per CDR3 protein. Here the sample spans just under 900,000 distinct CDR3 sequences, around 28% being singletons. Study-wide findings and caveats: Diversity figures based on one million T cells were deemed too low. With naive T cell percentage, TCR beta diversity showed a strong correlation. Among T cells, TCR beta diversity per million cells dropped roughly linearly as age rose.

The specimen was blood. This clonotype originated in a woman aged 80 or older in good health.

CDR3 nucleotide sequence: TGTGCCAGCAGCTCGGTGTCAGGGAAGATGACTGAAGCTTTCTTT. This sequence encodes CASSSVSGKMTEAFF. V gene TRBV5-5 combines with J gene TRBJ1-1; D is perhaps TRBD1 (5 bases). CDR3 length: 15 residues. CDR1 is SGHKS and CDR2 is YYEKEE in the germline V gene (reference sequence). V was pared by 3 bases and J by 5 bases, with 17 bases between.